This T cell receptor beta chain stems from a study of graft-versus-host responses after intestinal transplantation (dated by TCRdb to about 2021). With respect to the entire study: Recipients received multivisceral, liver-intestinal, or isolated intestinal transplants. Anti-thymocyte globulin induction was given to all recipients, followed by maintenance tacrolimus and steroids for approximately 3 years. After intestinal transplantation, graft-versus-host and host-versus-graft alloreactive T cell clones in the graft, circulation and bone marrow were tracked using bulk TCR-beta CDR3 sequencing. To identify alloreactive clones, pre-transplant mixed lymphocyte reaction products were sequenced and compared with unstimulated pre-transplant donor and recipient T cells. A cohort of 24 intestinal transplant recipients, including one retransplant, was enrolled, and a few patients lacking pretransplant specimens were excluded. A peak of at least 4% donor T cells among recipient peripheral blood mononuclear cells was the definition used for donor T cell macrochimerism. Instead of going to the commercial service, samples from a few later patients were sequenced in-house on an Illumina MiSeq and processed with MiXCR.

Libraries were made using the immunoSEQ multiplex PCR assay. For most patients, genomic DNA was isolated with the Qiagen DNeasy Blood and Tissue Kit and shipped frozen to Adaptive Biotechnologies for TCR sequencing. High-throughput TCR-beta CDR3 sequencing of genomic DNA from most patients was performed by Adaptive Biotechnologies. The original pipeline was this. TCR sequencing data for over 15 patients were retrieved from Adaptive's ImmunoSEQ software; three other patients were processed with MiXCR and VDJtools. CD4 versus CD8 sorting errors were corrected by removing sequences found in both subsets at a frequency ratio below 5:1. CDR3 nucleotide sequences shared between donor and recipient were removed because the origin of such sequences could not be assigned. Alloreactive clones required at least 2-fold expansion over unstimulated cells and minimum CFSE-low frequency of 0.002% (template counts) or 0.001% (read counts). Clones detected in sequenced pre-transplant spleen, lymph node, or MLR CFSE-low populations of the donor or recipient were defined as mappable. Cumulative frequency of alloreactive clones was calculated as a percentage of all sequences weighted by copy number. The immuneACCESS repertoire file appears here via TCRdb, limited to in-frame rearrangements. These files lack a portion of the clones; in checked studies, under half of the deficit traces to unresolved V genes, and the cause of the others is not known. V, J and clone size were drawn from that table, and D and trimming were deduced from the DNA. Here the sample has 100,000 or so clones; around 92% occur a single time. Of the sample, around 0.2% is held by the ten largest clones.

The time point label of this sample denotes: cells obtained before transplantation from donor or recipient. CD3+CD4+ and CD3+CD8+ populations were FACS-sorted from unstimulated pre-transplant donor and recipient cells taken from spleen or lymph nodes. In the case of this clone: Its antigen remains undetermined. No clone much larger than this one lies a single base away; base qualities are absent.

CDR1 and CDR2 are drawn from the germline V gene (reference sequence): SGHAT, FQDESV. Deletion took 3 bases off V and 2 bases off J, with a span of 18 bases between the germline ends. Spanning cysteine to phenylalanine, the CDR3 consists of 17 amino acids. Of the read, only the CDR3 DNA is kept; its 51 bases are in frame from base 1. The paper as a whole reports these results and caveats: Early after transplant, peak levels of circulating GvH clones were associated with declines in HvG clones. In patients with donor T cell macrochimerism, the allografts had high GvH to HvG T cell clonal ratios. The conclusions were limited by the relatively low number and heterogeneity of the intestinal transplant patients. GvH clones were detected in recipient bone marrow, and some of these GvH clones were observed earlier in ileal mucosa or blood, consistent with an intestinal mucosal origin.

The sequencing here drew on unstimulated CD4+ T cells sorted from spleen or lymph node cells, taken before transplant. Recombination joined TRBV11-1 with TRBJ2-3, with a weak D call of TRBD2 (6 bases match). This clonotype was obtained from a human donor who was the organ donor for an intestinal transplant. The CDR3 protein is CASSFRGKGRPTDTQYF. Here is the DNA: TGTGCCAGCAGCTTCCGGGGGAAGGGCCGTCCCACAGATACGCAGTATTTT.